The next 29 T cell receptor beta chains were all read from a single sample in a study of shared clonotypes between healthy human individuals. TCRdb's table, derived via immunoSEQ multiplex PCR, lists solely in-frame clones and lacks some. The sample lists 550,000 to 850,000 clones; over 55% were seen once. Input material: memory CD4+ T cells sorted from blood. The subset denotes: CD45RA-negative fraction. The source of these receptors is a woman between 25 and 40 years old in good health.

To note about this clone: A much more abundant neighbour one base away suggests this may be a read error. V and J are TRBV6-1 and TRBJ2-7; no reliable D call. The CDR3 is 11 residues long. Germline V CDR1 and CDR2: MNHNS, SASEGT. V lost 4 bases and J 3 bases, leaving 4 bases between the germline ends. The CDR3 loop is CASSGLYEQYF. The DNA for the CDR3 is TGTGCCAGCAGTGGCCTCTACGAGCAGTACTTC.

This chain connects TRBV19 to TRBJ1-5; the D is unclear. The CDR3 runs 15 residues. V lost 4 bases and J 0 bases, leaving 10 bases between the germline ends. Germline CDR1 LNHDA, CDR2 SQIVND (reference sequence). CDR3: CASSKTFYSNQPQHF. The DNA of the CDR3 is TGTGCCAGTAGTAAGACATTCTATAGCAATCAGCCCCAGCATTTT. Supplemented by reference TRBV19 and TRBJ1-5, the full variable domain reads DGGITQSPKYLFRKEGQNVTLSCEQNLNHDAMYWYRQDPGQGLRLIYYSQIVNDFQKGDIAEGYSVSREKKESFPLTVTSAQKNPTAFYLCASSKTFYSNQPQHFGDGTRLSIL.

CDR3 region: CASTPLVAGPFSSYNEQFF. The CDR3 nucleotides read TGTGCCAGTACCCCTTTAGTAGCAGGCCCTTTCAGCTCCTACAATGAGCAGTTCTTC. This sequence joins TRBV19 and TRBJ2-1; no clear D gene. Germline CDR1 and CDR2: LNHDA and SQIVND (reference sequence). The CDR3 runs to 19 residues. Trimming pared 7 bases from V and 0 bases from J, leaving 25 bases between.

The gene calls are TRBV2 and TRBJ2-1, with 10 nucleotides matching TRBD2. The germline gives CDR1 SNHLY, CDR2 FYNNEI. The CDR3 spans 15 residues. Trimming took 5 bases from V and 6 from J; bases not matched to a gene: 7. The CDR3 DNA follows: TGTGCCAGCAGTTTCTTAGCGGGAGGAGGCAATGAGCAGTTCTTC. Its protein product is CASSFLAGGGNEQFF.

As concerns this clone: The same CDR3 can be traced to other DNA sequences in this sample. The chain is built from TRBV11-3 and TRBJ2-7; 11 bases line up with TRBD2. Trimming cost V 2 bases and J 4 bases; bases outside gene matches: 1. The CDR3 is made up of 14 amino acids. CDR1 SGHNT and CDR2 YENEEA come from the germline V gene. CDR3: CASSLTSGSYEQYF. The DNA of the CDR3 is TGTGCCAGCAGCTTAACTAGCGGGAGTTACGAGCAGTACTTC.

This clone has just one count. The sample contains more than one DNA sequence encoding this CDR3. The genes are TRBV4-1 and TRBJ2-5; D may be TRBD2 (6 bases). This CDR3 contains 13 residues. Germline V gives CDR1 MGHRA, CDR2 YSYEKL. The ends were cut back, 3 bases at V and 2 bases at J, with 7 bases in the middle. The CDR3 here is CASSQGLQETQYF. The CDR3 DNA reads as TGCGCCAGCAGCCAGGGACTTCAAGAGACCCAGTACTTC.

The chain combines TRBV19 with TRBJ2-1; D is unclear. Germline CDR1 and CDR2: LNHDA and SQIVND (reference sequence). This CDR3 is built from 15 residues. V gave up 4 bases and J gave up 0 bases, with 10 bases separating them. Written as DNA, the CDR3 is TGTGCCAGTAGTACCCTAGACCGCTCCTACAATGAGCAGTTCTTC. Translated, it gives CASSTLDRSYNEQFF.

The V gene is TRBV5-1, the J gene TRBJ2-7, with a weak D call TRBD1 (5 bases). The CDR3 has 17 residues. Trimming shortened V by 0 bases and J by 2 bases, and 18 bases separated the two germline ends. Germline V CDR1 and CDR2: SGHRS, YFSETQ. CDR3 residues: CASSLELRTTLAYEQYF. As DNA, the CDR3 is TGCGCCAGCAGCTTGGAATTGAGGACAACTCTCGCCTACGAGCAGTACTTC.

This chain links TRBV18 with TRBJ2-1; D remains ambiguous. The CDR3 runs 13 residues. Germline CDR1 and CDR2: KGHSH and LQKENI. Trimming removed 3 bases from V and 5 bases from J, with 8 bases in between. The CDR3 coding sequence is TGTGCCAGCTCACCGCTCCCGGACAATGAGCAGTTCTTC. Translating it yields CASSPLPDNEQFF.

The chain is built from TRBV7-2 and TRBJ2-2; D is unresolved. This CDR3 contains 12 residues. Per germline, CDR1 SGHTA and CDR2 FQGNSA. V shed 6 bases and J shed 6 bases, with 8 bases lying between them. CDR3 coding DNA: TGTGCCAGCAGAAGGACCCCCGGGGAGCTGTTTTTT. It is translated as CASRRTPGELFF.

CDR3 sequence reads: CASSFERISTDTQYF. The CDR3 nucleotides are TGTGCCAGCAGTTTTGAGCGGATCAGCACAGATACGCAGTATTTT. The rearrangement links TRBV27 to TRBJ2-3; the D gene is possibly TRBD2 (5 bases). Germline CDR1 reads MNHEY; CDR2 reads SMNVEV (reference sequence). The CDR3 runs 15 residues. V was trimmed by 3 bases and J by 0 bases, leaving 10 bases between them.

The rearrangement uses TRBV28 and TRBJ1-4, with 7 bases aligning to TRBD1. Trimming cost V 5 bases and J 8 bases; bases outside gene matches: 11. The CDR3 consists of 15 residues. Per germline, CDR1 MDHEN and CDR2 SYDVKM. The CDR3 loop reads CASSEGRGGGEKLFF. The CDR3 DNA sequence: TGTGCCAGCAGTGAGGGACGAGGGGGCGGCGAAAAACTGTTTTTT.

There are a few counts of this clone. The chain has TRBV10-2 and TRBJ2-7, with 8 bases that match TRBD2. Losses at the gene ends were 4 bases for V and 2 bases for J; bases not matched to a gene: 13. Germline V gene sequence: CDR1 WSHSY, CDR2 SAAADI. The CDR3 runs to 17 residues. CDR3 DNA: TGCGCCAGCAGTGGGGGTAGCGGGAATTCGGGGGCCTACGAGCAGTACTTC. Translating gives CASSGGSGNSGAYEQYF.

The chain joins TRBV4-1 to TRBJ1-3; perhaps TRBD1 as D (6 bases). CDR1 is MGHRA, CDR2 YSYEKL, per germline. V was clipped by 0 bases and J by 3 bases, with 9 bases between them. This CDR3 contains 15 residues. CDR3: CASSQELGGGNTIYF. The CDR3 DNA sequence: TGCGCCAGCAGCCAAGAACTAGGGGGTGGAAACACCATATATTTT.

This clone was observed a few times. V and J are TRBV19 and TRBJ1-1; tentative D call: TRBD1 (5 bases). Germline assignment: CDR1 LNHDA and CDR2 SQIVND (reference sequence). Deletions cut 5 bases from V and 5 bases from J, with 18 bases between. The CDR3 is made up of 15 amino acids. CDR3 sequence (DNA): TGTGCCAGTAGTTGGCAGGGTGGAGCAAGGACTGAAGCTTTCTTT. As protein: CASSWQGGARTEAFF. The full variable domain, its missing parts supplied by reference TRBV19 and TRBJ1-1, is DGGITQSPKYLFRKEGQNVTLSCEQNLNHDAMYWYRQDPGQGLRLIYYSQIVNDFQKGDIAEGYSVSREKKESFPLTVTSAQKNPTAFYLCASSWQGGARTEAFFGQGTRLTVV.

This clone showed up just once. The gene calls are TRBV19 and TRBJ2-1; TRBD1 is a possible D gene (5 bases). The CDR3 has 16 residues. The germline V gene has CDR1 LNHDA and CDR2 SQIVND (reference sequence). V was shortened by 3 bases and J by 0 bases, with 12 bases between the two germline ends. CDR3 residues: CASSIRGLSSYNEQFF. DNA of the CDR3: TGTGCCAGTAGTATTAGGGGCCTCAGCTCCTACAATGAGCAGTTCTTC.

This chain connects TRBV10-2 to TRBJ2-1; maybe TRBD2 (6 bases). This CDR3 comprises 12 residues. V was pared by 4 bases and J by 10 bases, with 11 bases between. Germline V gives CDR1 WSHSY, CDR2 SAAADI. The CDR3, as DNA: TGCGCCAGCAGTGTGGGGAGGACGGAGCAGTTCTTC. It encodes CASSVGRTEQFF.

The J gene is TRBJ2-3, the V gene TRBV19; 7 bases map to TRBD2. The CDR3 sequence is 14 residues long. Germline loops: CDR1 LNHDA, CDR2 SQIVND (reference sequence). V was pared by 6 bases and J by 2 bases, with 5 bases of the junction left unmatched. CDR3 sequence: CASRGLRTTDTQYF. The CDR3 DNA reads as TGTGCCAGTAGGGGACTACGTACCACAGATACGCAGTATTTT.

The chain is built from TRBV2 and TRBJ1-1; D uncertain. The CDR3 totals 12 residues. V lost 9 bases and J lost 2, with 10 bases in between. The germline gives CDR1 SNHLY, CDR2 FYNNEI. The CDR3 sequence: CASGDDNTEAFF. DNA of the CDR3: TGTGCCAGTGGAGACGATAACACTGAAGCTTTCTTT.

This clone occurred a few times. V is TRBV18 and J is TRBJ1-1; the D is unclear. Germline CDR1 KGHSH, CDR2 LQKENI. V lost 3 bases and J 1 base, leaving 12 bases between the germline ends. This CDR3 region has 15 residues. CDR3 nucleotide sequence: TGTGCCAGCTCACCCTTGCAGGAGAGGAACACTGAAGCTTTCTTT. Translating gives CASSPLQERNTEAFF.

The rearrangement joins TRBV27 to TRBJ1-1; D ambiguous. V was trimmed by 1 base and J by 6 bases, leaving 12 bases between them. Germline lookup yields CDR1 MNHEY and CDR2 SMNVEV (reference sequence). This CDR3 region has 14 residues. CDR3 loop: CASSLYREGAEAFF. The CDR3, as DNA: TGTGCCAGCAGTTTATATAGGGAAGGCGCTGAAGCTTTCTTT.

CDR3 sequence: CASSQRSTDTQYF. CDR3 nucleotide sequence: TGTGCCAGCAGCCAACGTAGCACAGATACGCAGTATTTT. The genes are TRBV7-9 and TRBJ2-3; D is unresolved. The CDR3 contains 13 residues. Germline-derived CDR1 and CDR2 are SEHNR and FQNEAQ (reference sequence). V was shortened by 5 bases and J by 0 bases, with 6 bases between the two germline ends.

The V and J genes are TRBV19 and TRBJ1-2; D unclear. Germline CDR1 reads LNHDA; CDR2 reads SQIVND (reference sequence). Trimming took 5 bases from V and 4 from J, leaving 11 bases between them. The length of the CDR3 is 13 residues. The CDR3 spells CASSPTVTYGYTF. CDR3 DNA: TGTGCCAGTAGTCCTACAGTTACCTATGGCTACACCTTC. Using reference TRBV19 and TRBJ1-2 for the parts outside the CDR3, the full variable domain is DGGITQSPKYLFRKEGQNVTLSCEQNLNHDAMYWYRQDPGQGLRLIYYSQIVNDFQKGDIAEGYSVSREKKESFPLTVTSAQKNPTAFYLCASSPTVTYGYTFGSGTRLTVV.

This clone came up a few times. The chain uses TRBV6-1 and TRBJ2-7, with 7 bases fitting TRBD1. The V gene end was trimmed by 5 bases and the J gene end by 3 bases; junction bases not matched to a gene: 4. The CDR3 spans 13 residues. Germline-derived CDR1 and CDR2 are MNHNS and SASEGT. In nucleotides, the CDR3 is TGTGCCAGCAGTTTTGACAGGGACTACGAGCAGTACTTC. Amino acid sequence: CASSFDRDYEQYF.

The chain is built from TRBV11-2 and TRBJ2-7; a possible D gene is TRBD2 (7 bases). The V gene's germline CDR1 is SGHAT and CDR2 FQNNGV. Deletions cut 0 bases from V and 2 bases from J, with 20 bases between. The CDR3 has 18 residues. The CDR3 loop reads CASSLDRGATGRAYEQYF. The DNA for the CDR3 is TGTGCCAGCAGCTTAGATCGGGGGGCGACAGGCCGAGCCTACGAGCAGTACTTC. The full variable domain, its missing parts supplied by reference TRBV11-2 and TRBJ2-7, is EAGVAQSPRYKIIEKRQSVAFWCNPISGHATLYWYQQILGQGPKLLIQFQNNGVVDDSQLPKDRFSAERLKGVDSTLKIQPAKLEDSAVYLCASSLDRGATGRAYEQYFGPGTRLTVT.

Comments on this clone: This sample also contains other DNA sequences that code for the same CDR3. The chain carries TRBV5-1 and TRBJ2-1, with D possibly being TRBD1 (6 bases). Germline values: CDR1 SGHRS, CDR2 YFSETQ. CDR3 length equals 14 residues. The V gene lost 2 bases and the J gene lost 4 bases, with 10 bases spanning the gap. The CDR3 region is CASSFGGDYNEQFF. The CDR3 bases are TGCGCCAGCAGCTTTGGGGGCGATTACAATGAGCAGTTCTTC.

The chain joins TRBV5-4 to TRBJ1-2; no reliable D call. The V end lost 3 bases, the J end lost 4 bases, and 13 bases lay between the germline ends. The CDR3 length is 14 residues. Germline V gene sequence: CDR1 SGHNT, CDR2 YYREEE (reference sequence). Here the CDR3 reads CASSWAGTSYGYTF. CDR3 in DNA: TGTGCCAGCAGCTGGGCAGGAACCTCCTATGGCTACACCTTC.

The chain has TRBV6-1 and TRBJ1-4; D remains unclear. The CDR3 spans 15 residues. Germline-derived CDR1 and CDR2 are MNHNS and SASEGT. V lost 1 base, J lost 5 bases, and 11 bases lay in between. CDR3 sequence (DNA): TGTGCCAGCAGTGAAGGAGGCAGAAGCAATGAAAAACTGTTTTTT. Protein sequence: CASSEGGRSNEKLFF.

The chain links TRBV7-2 to TRBJ2-7, with D maybe TRBD1 (6 bases). This CDR3 spans 15 amino acids. The germline V and J ends were trimmed by 5 bases and 0 bases, with 14 bases remaining between them. Germline CDR1 reads SGHTA; CDR2 reads FQGNSA. The CDR3 reads CASSPSRGSSYEQYF. The CDR3, as DNA: TGTGCCAGCAGCCCTTCAAGGGGGTCCTCCTACGAGCAGTACTTC.